Presented here are 18 T cell receptor beta chains from one specimen sequenced in a study of blood T cell repertoires in COVID-19. Repertoires were generated with immunoSEQ multiplex PCR, while TCRdb's copy carries only in-frame clones and drops some. In the table there are under 300,000 clones, around 86% of which are singletons. Specimen: peripheral blood. The receptors here all came from a woman aged 70 to 79 with active or convalescent COVID-19.

The CDR3 region has the DNA TGTGCCAGCAGCGCGTCGAATCGGGTGGATACGCAGTATTTT. This encodes CASSASNRVDTQYF. The chain carries TRBV6-5 and TRBJ2-3; D not certain. This CDR3 is 14 amino acids long. V was shortened by 6 bases and J by 6 bases, with 16 bases between the two germline ends. CDR1 and CDR2 from the germline V gene are MNHEY and SVGAGI.

The J gene is TRBJ2-7, the V gene TRBV14; TRBD1 might be the D (6 bases). Trimming shortened V by 7 bases and J by 2 bases, and 12 bases separated the two germline ends. The CDR3 is made up of 13 amino acids. Germline V gene data show CDR1 as SGHDN and CDR2 as FVKESK. The CDR3 DNA reads as TGTGCCAGCAAGGGGGTTGGGCCCTACGAGCAGTACTTC. Translation: CASKGVGPYEQYF.

The gene calls are TRBV9 and TRBJ2-1; D gene uncertain. Trimming took 4 bases from V and 2 from J, leaving 13 bases between them. This CDR3 spans 15 amino acids. Germline assignment: CDR1 SGDLS and CDR2 YYNGEE. The CDR3, as DNA: TGTGCCAGCAGCAACTCAGGAAAAACCTACAATGAGCAGTTCTTC. Residues: CASSNSGKTYNEQFF.

This rearrangement joins TRBV7-9 to TRBJ2-1; D gene uncertain. The V end was cut by 2 bases, the J end by 4 bases, with 9 bases between. This CDR3 has 14 amino acids. Germline CDR1 is SEHNR and CDR2 is FQNEAQ (reference sequence). CDR3 loop: CASSLSQAYNEQFF. In nucleotides, the CDR3 is TGTGCCAGCAGCTTAAGCCAGGCTTACAATGAGCAGTTCTTC.

The rearrangement joins TRBV18 to TRBJ1-3, with 10 bases fitting TRBD1. CDR3 length equals 18 residues. The germline V gene has CDR1 KGHSH and CDR2 LQKENI. V was pared by 3 bases and J by 0 bases, with 8 bases of the junction left unmatched. As DNA, the CDR3 is TGTGCCAGCTCACCCACCCCGGGACAGGGGACCTCTGGAAACACCATATATTTT. It encodes CASSPTPGQGTSGNTIYF.

V is TRBV2 and J is TRBJ1-5, with 9 bases that match TRBD1. The V gene's germline CDR1 is SNHLY and CDR2 FYNNEI. There are 15 residues in the CDR3. The V and J ends lost 7 bases and 7 bases, in that order; junction bases with no gene match: 11. The CDR3 spells CASTMGQGNSQPQHF. CDR3 DNA: TGTGCCAGCACCATGGGACAGGGTAATTCACAGCCCCAGCATTTT.

A single count supports this clone. This rearrangement joins TRBV5-1 to TRBJ2-1; TRBD1 matches 12 bases. The junction had 5 bases not matched to a gene; V was cut back by 2 bases and J by 8 bases. Per the germline V gene, CDR1 is SGHRS and CDR2 is YFSETQ. The CDR3 totals 15 residues. CDR3 in DNA: TGCGCCAGCAGCTTAGGGACAGGGGGCAGGCATGAGCAGTTCTTC. Its translation: CASSLGTGGRHEQFF. The full variable domain, its missing parts supplied by reference TRBV5-1 and TRBJ2-1, is KAGVTQTPRYLIKTRGQQVTLSCSPISGHRSVSWYQQTPGQGLQFLFEYFSETQRNKGNFPGRFSGRQFSNSRSEMNVSTLELGDSALYLCASSLGTGGRHEQFFGPGTRLTVL.

This chain joins TRBV28 and TRBJ1-2; D unclear. The ends were cut back, 6 bases at V and 3 bases at J, with 8 bases in the middle. The germline V gene encodes CDR1 MDHEN and CDR2 SYDVKM. The CDR3 sequence is 12 residues long. The CDR3: CASRAAYYGYTF. The CDR3, as DNA: TGTGCCAGCAGAGCCGCTTACTATGGCTACACCTTC.

This clone was observed a handful of times. The chain links TRBV15 to TRBJ1-1; D is unclear. Trimming cost V 4 bases and J 0 bases, with 12 bases left between them. Germline CDR1 and CDR2: LNHNV and YYDKDF (reference sequence). The CDR3 totals 15 residues. The CDR3 loop is CATSIDRGMNTEAFF. CDR3 nucleotides: TGTGCCACCAGCATAGACCGAGGAATGAACACTGAAGCTTTCTTT.

The V gene is TRBV7-6, the J gene TRBJ2-2, with D possibly being TRBD1 (6 bases). The CDR3 spans 15 residues. V lost 5 bases to trimming and J lost 2 bases, with 12 bases between them. CDR1 SGHVS and CDR2 FNYEAQ come from the germline V gene. CDR3 sequence: CASSPGTPNTGELFF. Here the CDR3 DNA reads TGTGCCAGCAGCCCCGGGACACCCAACACCGGGGAGCTGTTTTTT.

The chain combines TRBV10-3 with TRBJ1-2; TRBD1 agrees at 7 bases. Germline V lookup: CDR1 ENHRY, CDR2 SYGVKD. The CDR3 has 13 amino acids. V was clipped by 3 bases and J by 7 bases; unmatched bases: 5. CDR3 residues: CAISDGAGGGYTF. DNA of the CDR3: TGTGCCATCAGTGACGGAGCAGGGGGTGGCTACACCTTC.

The J gene is TRBJ1-1, the V gene TRBV5-1; 12 bases fit TRBD1. The V and J ends lost 5 bases and 5 bases, in that order; junction bases with no gene match: 13. Germline V lookup: CDR1 SGHRS, CDR2 YFSETQ. CDR3 length: 17 residues. The CDR3 DNA reads TGCGCCAGCAGGTCGTTGCCGGGACAGGGGGCCGGAACTGAAGCTTTCTTT. Its protein product is CASRSLPGQGAGTEAFF.

The rearrangement joins TRBV3-1 (or the pseudogene TRBV3-2) to TRBJ2-5; TRBD2 aligns across 9 bases. CDR1 is LGHDT and CDR2 is YNNKEL in the germline V gene (reference sequence). This CDR3 contains 15 residues. With 2 bases clipped from V and 4 bases from J, the junction kept 5 bases outside the gene matches. The CDR3 loop is CASSQISGGTETQYF. The CDR3 nucleotides are TGTGCCAGCAGCCAAATAAGCGGGGGGACAGAGACCCAGTACTTC.

This sequence joins TRBV4-3 and TRBJ1-3; D uncertain. V lost 1 base and J lost 4, with 5 bases in between. Per the germline V gene, CDR1 is LGHNA and CDR2 is YSLEER. The CDR3 is 13 residues long. The CDR3 DNA sequence: TGCGCCAGCAGCCAAGTCAGGGGAAACACCATATATTTT. It yields the protein CASSQVRGNTIYF.

This chain links TRBV7-2 with TRBJ2-7, with D possibly TRBD1 on 5 matching bases. Germline CDR1 reads SGHTA; CDR2 reads FQGNSA. This CDR3 contains 15 residues. Trimming stripped 6 bases from V and 0 bases from J, with 15 bases between. The CDR3 spells CASSLVGQSSYEQYF. CDR3 DNA sequence: TGTGCCAGCAGTCTAGTGGGGCAGAGCTCCTACGAGCAGTACTTC.

The J gene is TRBJ2-5, the V gene TRBV19, with 9 positions matching TRBD1. The V segment lost 4 bases and the J segment 4 bases; nucleotides outside the gene matches: 4. This CDR3 region has 14 residues. Germline-derived CDR1 and CDR2 are LNHDA and SQIVND (reference sequence). In DNA form, the CDR3 reads TGTGCCAGTAGTAGCGGACAGGGGAGAGAGACCCAGTACTTC. This encodes CASSSGQGRETQYF.

The J gene is TRBJ2-5, the V gene TRBV12-2; TRBD1, as called in the table, went unchecked against the DNA. TRBV12-2 is assigned pseudogene status. The length of the CDR3 is 18 residues. In DNA form, the CDR3 reads TGTGCAAGTCGCAAGCTCCGGGACCTAGTAGGGGGAGCGAGGACCCAGTACTTC. Its protein product is CASRKLRDLVGGARTQYF.

The rearrangement joins TRBV6-5 to TRBJ1-2; D ambiguous. CDR3 size: 12 residues. V lost 8 bases and J 2 bases, leaving 9 bases between the germline ends. Germline V gives CDR1 MNHEY, CDR2 SVGAGI. The CDR3 DNA follows: TGTGCCAGCGAGGTTGGCAACTATGGCTACACCTTC. Amino acid sequence: CASEVGNYGYTF.